What follows describes a single T cell receptor beta chain. Its antigen is unidentified. The sample is drawn from a study of CD8 T cells in Susac syndrome. General study points: CD4+ repertoires of Susac syndrome patients lacked detectable clonal expansion.

The RNA input was roughly 0.45 to 1 ug, and it was reverse transcribed with random hexamers. With immunoSEQ multiplex PCR, TCR beta CDR3 was amplified across 54 Vbeta and 13 Jbeta. TCRdb re-called the immunoSEQ multiplex PCR reads through MiXCR, storing one row per CDR3 protein. The sample contains around 150,000 distinct CDR3 sequences, around 95% of which appear only once. The study sequenced TCR beta in blood CD8+ and CD4+ T cells. Germline loops: CDR1 SGHTA, CDR2 FQGTGA. The ends lost 2 bases at V and 9 bases at J; junction bases unmatched: 7. This CDR3 region has 16 residues. The receptor's source is a human donor with Susac syndrome. The chain has TRBV7-3 and TRBJ2-1; 13 nucleotides agree with TRBD2. Material for sequencing was CD4+ T cells from PBMCs. CDR3 sequence reads: CASSLLGLAGDGEQFF. DNA for the CDR3: TGTGCCAGCAGCTTACTAGGACTAGCGGGAGATGGTGAGCAGTTCTTC.